The 14 T cell receptor beta chains below come from one sample, sequenced in a study of cytomegalovirus exposure and HLA in healthy donors. The primer mix had 60 Vbeta and 13 Jbeta primers. Profiling relied on immunoSEQ multiplex PCR, and the TCRdb table lists in-frame clones only, not all of them. This table has more than 150,000 clones, around 80% appearing once. The sequenced material came from PBMCs. Every receptor here comes from a man aged 35 to 55 in good health and CMV-seropositive.

Comments on this clone: One end of the junction is discordant with germline, which a read error may explain. The V call is TRBV10-3, the J call TRBJ2-7; D is possibly TRBD2 (7 bases). Germline CDR1 reads ENHRY; CDR2 reads SYGVKD. CDR3 length equals 14 residues. This CDR3 reads CATSGGGASYEQYF. DNA of the CDR3: TGTGCCACCAGTGGAGGGGGGGCAAGCTACGAGCAGTACTTC.

V usage is TRBV5-6 and J usage is TRBJ2-7; 9 bases map to TRBD1. The CDR3 runs 15 residues. V lost 2 bases and J lost 0; bases outside the gene matches: 3. Looked up from germline, CDR1 is SGHDT and CDR2 is YYEEEE. CDR3 in DNA: TGTGCCAGCAGCTTTAGGACAGGGGACTCCTACGAGCAGTACTTC. Translated, it gives CASSFRTGDSYEQYF.

This chain links TRBV7-2 with TRBJ2-7, with 9 bases identical to TRBD1. Losses at the gene ends were 5 bases for V and 6 bases for J; bases not matched to a gene: 5. Germline loops: CDR1 SGHTA, CDR2 FQGNSA. This CDR3 comprises 13 residues. CDR3 in amino acids: CASSHRDRAEQYF. For the CDR3, the DNA is TGTGCCAGCAGCCACCGGGACAGGGCCGAGCAGTACTTC.

This chain links TRBV9 with TRBJ2-5; tentatively, D is TRBD1 (5 bases). The DNA end lines up better with TRBJ2-7; the J call may be wrong. CDR3 length: 15 residues. In germline, CDR1 is SGDLS, CDR2 YYNGEE. The CDR3 is CASSGSDSLLYEQYF. The DNA of the CDR3 is TGTGCCAGCAGCGGCAGCGACAGCCTCCTCTACGAGCAGTACTTC.

Notes on this clone: The sample contains more than one DNA sequence encoding this CDR3. V gene TRBV6-5 combines with J gene TRBJ2-7; weak D call: TRBD2 (5 bases). V was cut by 2 bases and J by 0 bases, with 8 bases left in between. The CDR3 loop spans 14 amino acids. Germline V gene lookup returns CDR1 MNHEY and CDR2 SVGAGI. The CDR3 DNA is TGTGCCAGCAGTTACACGGGGAGCTCCTACGAGCAGTACTTC. Encoded protein: CASSYTGSSYEQYF.

CDR3 region: CASSPPGTASYEQYF. CDR3 DNA: TGTGCCAGCAGTCCCCCCGGGACAGCTTCCTACGAGCAGTACTTC. The chain uses TRBV28 and TRBJ2-7; TRBD1 matches at 7 bases. Germline V gene data show CDR1 as MDHEN and CDR2 as SYDVKM. The ends lost 5 bases at V and 1 base at J; junction bases unmatched: 8. This CDR3 has 15 residues.

The chain couples TRBV9 to TRBJ2-7, with 8 nucleotides matching TRBD1. In germline, CDR1 is SGDLS, CDR2 YYNGEE. The CDR3 spans 15 residues. Germline trimming cut 0 bases from V and 7 bases from J; bases unmatched to any gene: 9. CDR3 protein: CASSVDLQGAREQYF. The CDR3 DNA is TGTGCCAGCAGCGTAGACCTCCAGGGGGCCCGGGAGCAGTACTTC.

CDR3 residues: CASSLISFSGNTIYF. CDR3 nucleotides: TGTGCCAGCAGCTTAATCAGTTTCTCTGGAAACACCATATATTTT. The chain employs TRBV7-3 and TRBJ1-3; D gene uncertain. V was clipped by 1 base and J by 0 bases, with 7 bases between them. The CDR3 length is 15 residues. In germline, CDR1 is SGHTA, CDR2 FQGTGA.

The chain joins TRBV27 to TRBJ2-2; 8 bases fit TRBD2. Germline V gene lookup returns CDR1 MNHEY and CDR2 SMNVEV (reference sequence). This CDR3 is 15 amino acids long. Trimming removed 5 bases from V and 3 bases from J; junction bases left unmatched: 5. The CDR3 loop is CASSPGLGYTGELFF. The CDR3 region has the DNA TGTGCCAGCAGTCCGGGACTAGGGTACACCGGGGAGCTGTTTTTT.

This chain joins TRBV9 and TRBJ2-2; 7 bases line up with TRBD1. V lost 6 bases, J lost 2 bases, and 7 bases stayed unmatched. Germline lookup yields CDR1 SGDLS and CDR2 YYNGEE. The CDR3 totals 15 residues. The CDR3 DNA follows: TGTGCCAGCAACAACAGGGGCCCAAACACCGGGGAGCTGTTTTTT. Its translation is CASNNRGPNTGELFF.

The genes are TRBV29-1 and TRBJ2-5; 7 bases agree with TRBD1. Germline V lookup: CDR1 SQVTM, CDR2 ANQGSEA. There are 12 residues in the CDR3. The J segment lost 2 bases and the V segment lost 8 bases, leaving 5 bases of the junction unmatched. The CDR3 DNA follows: TGCAGCAAGACAGGGCCTCAAGAGACCCAGTACTTC. This sequence encodes CSKTGPQETQYF.

A single count supports this clone. This chain uses TRBV2 with TRBJ2-1; a weak D match, TRBD1 (6 bases). The CDR3 totals 13 residues. Per the germline V gene, CDR1 is SNHLY and CDR2 is FYNNEI. Trimming left V 6 bases short and J 0 bases short, with 6 bases between. The CDR3 nucleotides are TGTGCCAGCAGGGGGGCCTCCTACAATGAGCAGTTCTTC. Translated: CASRGASYNEQFF. Full variable domain (outside the CDR3, taken from reference TRBV2 and TRBJ2-1): EPEVTQTPSHQVTQMGQEVILRCVPISNHLYFYWYRQILGQKVEFLVSFYNNEISEKSEIFDDQFSVERPDGSNFTLKIRSTKLEDSAMYFCASRGASYNEQFFGPGTRLTVL.

This clone showed up just a few times. This sequence joins TRBV7-3 and TRBJ2-7; 9 nucleotides match TRBD1. This CDR3 contains 13 residues. V trimming: 3 bases; J trimming: 5 bases; junction bases outside the gene matches: 2. Germline CDR1 reads SGHTA; CDR2 reads FQGTGA. CDR3 DNA sequence: TGTGCCAGCAGCTTGGGACAGGGTAACGAGCAGTACTTC. Its protein is CASSLGQGNEQYF. Supplemented by reference TRBV7-3 and TRBJ2-7, the full variable domain reads GAGVSQTPSNKVTEKGKYVELRCDPISGHTALYWYRQSLGQGPEFLIYFQGTGAADDSGLPNDRFFAVRPEGSVSTLKIQRTERGDSAVYLCASSLGQGNEQYFGPGTRLTVT.

The chain uses TRBV19 and TRBJ2-1, with D perhaps matching TRBD2 (5 bases). The CDR3 consists of 16 residues. CDR1 is LNHDA and CDR2 is SQIVND in the germline V gene (reference sequence). V was clipped by 7 bases and J by 6 bases, with 22 bases between them. CDR3 protein: CASMNHGDRGFNEQFF. The CDR3 DNA reads as TGTGCCAGTATGAACCACGGGGATCGAGGGTTCAATGAGCAGTTCTTC. The full variable domain, completed using reference TRBV19 and TRBJ2-1, is DGGITQSPKYLFRKEGQNVTLSCEQNLNHDAMYWYRQDPGQGLRLIYYSQIVNDFQKGDIAEGYSVSREKKESFPLTVTSAQKNPTAFYLCASMNHGDRGFNEQFFGPGTRLTVL.